Following are 27 T cell receptor beta chains from one sample sequenced in a study of blood T cell repertoires in COVID-19. Clones were read by immunoSEQ multiplex PCR, and TCRdb kept only the in-frame ones, dropping some. The data contain about 80,000 clones, 88% of them seen just once; the ten biggest clones take up 6% to 7.5%. The sample comprised peripheral blood. The receptors stem from a woman of 80 years or more with acute or convalescent COVID-19.

The chain employs TRBV30 and TRBJ1-6; D gene uncertain. This CDR3 comprises 15 residues. Deletions cut 1 base from V and 9 bases from J, with 16 bases between. Germline CDR1 reads GTSNPN; CDR2 reads SVGIG (reference sequence). Here the CDR3 reads CAWSEEPQKASPLHF. CDR3 in DNA: TGTGCCTGGAGTGAGGAGCCCCAGAAGGCTTCACCCCTCCACTTT.

The J gene is TRBJ2-4, the V gene TRBV4-1; 9 bases match TRBD1. The V segment lost 2 bases and the J segment 0 bases; nucleotides outside the gene matches: 14. Per the germline V gene, CDR1 is MGHRA and CDR2 is YSYEKL. The CDR3 sequence is 20 residues long. The CDR3 nucleotides are TGCGCCAGCAGCCAAAGACAGGGGGTAGAAGTAATTTTAGCCAAAAACATTCAGTACTTC. This translates into CASSQRQGVEVILAKNIQYF.

The chain is built from TRBV6-1 and TRBJ2-7; D perhaps matches TRBD2 (6 bases). V lost 1 base, J lost 2 bases, and 15 bases lay in between. Germline values: CDR1 MNHNS, CDR2 SASEGT. CDR3 length: 16 residues. The CDR3 loop reads CASSEVWGGGTYEQYF. In DNA, the CDR3 is TGTGCCAGCAGTGAAGTGTGGGGAGGAGGGACCTACGAGCAGTACTTC.

The chain recombines TRBV3-1 (or the pseudogene TRBV3-2) with TRBJ1-2; the D gene is possibly TRBD1 (6 bases). CDR3 length equals 13 residues. Germline V gene sequence: CDR1 LGHDT, CDR2 YNNKEL (reference sequence). Trimming stripped 1 base from V and 4 bases from J, with 7 bases between. The CDR3 DNA is TGTGCCAGCAGCCAAGGCAGGGGCTATGGCTACACCTTC. This encodes CASSQGRGYGYTF.

The chain couples TRBV3-1 (or the pseudogene TRBV3-2) to TRBJ2-7; D uncertain. V lost 0 bases and J 5 bases, leaving 14 bases between the germline ends. The germline gives CDR1 LGHDT, CDR2 YNNKEL (reference sequence). The CDR3 runs to 15 residues. CDR3 sequence reads: CASSQEAGARHEQYF. CDR3 nucleotide sequence: TGTGCCAGCAGCCAAGAGGCAGGCGCAAGGCACGAGCAGTACTTC.

CDR3 in DNA: TGTGCCAGCAGCGTAGCGCACGGGGGGATCTACGAGCAGTACTTC. Protein: CASSVAHGGIYEQYF. V is TRBV9 and J is TRBJ2-7; 7 bases are a match to TRBD2. This CDR3 region has 15 residues. CDR1 and CDR2 (germline): SGDLS, YYNGEE. The V segment lost 0 bases and the J segment 3 bases; nucleotides outside the gene matches: 6.

A few counts support this clone. The chain is built from TRBV6-5 and TRBJ1-5; D perhaps matches TRBD1 (5 bases). The V gene lost 5 bases and the J gene lost 1 base, with 12 bases spanning the gap. The CDR3 contains 15 residues. CDR1 is MNHEY and CDR2 is SVGAGI in the germline V gene. As DNA, the CDR3 is TGTGCCAGCAGTCCCTCGGGGGTAAGCAATCAGCCCCAGCATTTT. It encodes CASSPSGVSNQPQHF.

This chain uses TRBV5-6 with TRBJ2-1; 11 bases map to TRBD2. After removal of 0 bases from V and 9 bases from J, the junction contained 14 bases not matched to a gene. Germline CDR1 SGHDT, CDR2 YYEEEE. CDR3 size: 18 residues. CDR3 region: CASSLGPLAGGPLSEQFF. The CDR3 DNA sequence: TGTGCCAGCAGCTTGGGCCCGCTAGCGGGAGGCCCCCTCTCTGAGCAGTTCTTC.

This chain uses TRBV5-1 with TRBJ1-1; D may be TRBD1 (6 bases). CDR1 SGHRS and CDR2 YFSETQ come from the germline V gene. The CDR3 consists of 15 residues. Trimming took off 4 bases at V and 3 bases at J, with 16 bases between the two ends. The CDR3 coding sequence is TGCGCCAGCAGCCCTACGACAGGTCTTGACACTGAAGCTTTCTTT. This codes for CASSPTTGLDTEAFF.

The chain is built from TRBV28 and TRBJ2-5; TRBD1 agrees at 7 bases. Trimming took 5 bases from V and 13 from J; bases not matched to a gene: 16. CDR3 length: 14 amino acids. The V gene's germline CDR1 is MDHEN and CDR2 SYDVKM. CDR3 protein: CASSGGQRYRPGYF. In DNA form, the CDR3 reads TGTGCCAGCAGTGGGGGACAGCGATATCGTCCGGGGTACTTC.

V and J are TRBV7-2 and TRBJ2-3; a weak D match, TRBD1 (6 bases). Trimming took off 1 base at V and 2 bases at J, with 10 bases between the two ends. From germline, CDR1 is SGHTA and CDR2 FQGNSA. This CDR3 region has 15 residues. In nucleotides, the CDR3 is TGTGCCAGCAGCTTAGGGACAGTACTCACAGATACGCAGTATTTT. This sequence encodes CASSLGTVLTDTQYF. The full variable domain, in which reference TRBV7-2 and TRBJ2-3 provide the parts outside the CDR3, is GAGVSQSPSNKVTEKGKDVELRCDPISGHTALYWYRQSLGQGLEFLIYFQGNSAPDKSGLPSDRFSAERTGGSVSTLTIQRTQQEDSAVYLCASSLGTVLTDTQYFGPGTRLTVL.

The V call is TRBV5-4, the J call TRBJ1-2; 7 bases agree with TRBD1. Per the germline V gene, CDR1 is SGHNT and CDR2 is YYREEE (reference sequence). The CDR3 has 15 residues. V lost 4 bases, J lost 3 bases, and 9 bases stayed unmatched. CDR3 sequence reads: CASSGGQAVHYGYTF. CDR3 DNA sequence: TGTGCCAGCAGCGGAGGACAGGCCGTTCACTATGGCTACACCTTC.

This chain connects TRBV13 to TRBJ1-1; D not certain. The CDR3 totals 12 residues. The V and J ends lost 4 bases and 1 base respectively, with 4 bases between them. Germline CDR1 and CDR2: PRHDT and FYEKMQ (reference sequence). CDR3 bases: TGTGCCAGCAGCTCCCAGAACACTGAAGCTTTCTTT. It yields the protein CASSSQNTEAFF.

This clone showed up just once. The chain carries TRBV19 and TRBJ2-3; D might be TRBD1 (6 bases). The CDR3 contains 17 residues. The V end was cut by 1 base, the J end by 4 bases, with 18 bases between. Germline V gene lookup returns CDR1 LNHDA and CDR2 SQIVND (reference sequence). CDR3 coding DNA: TGTGCCAGTAGTATAGTTGGTCGGGCAGGGGTAGCAGATACGCAGTATTTT. Translation gives CASSIVGRAGVADTQYF. The full variable domain, its missing parts supplied by reference TRBV19 and TRBJ2-3, is DGGITQSPKYLFRKEGQNVTLSCEQNLNHDAMYWYRQDPGQGLRLIYYSQIVNDFQKGDIAEGYSVSREKKESFPLTVTSAQKNPTAFYLCASSIVGRAGVADTQYFGPGTRLTVL.

The V gene is TRBV9, the J gene TRBJ2-1; 8 bases map to TRBD2. Germline V lookup: CDR1 SGDLS, CDR2 YYNGEE. CDR3 size: 13 residues. Trimming cost V 3 bases and J 8 bases; bases outside gene matches: 4. The CDR3 bases are TGTGCCAGCAGCGCCGGGACTAGGGATGAGCAGTTCTTC. Protein sequence: CASSAGTRDEQFF.

The chain combines TRBV6-4 with TRBJ1-1, with 9 bases fitting TRBD1. The CDR3 is 14 residues long. Looked up from germline, CDR1 is MRHNA and CDR2 is SNTAGT. V lost 4 bases and J lost 12; bases outside the gene matches: 12. The CDR3 here is CASSAGRSGTGTFF. In DNA form, the CDR3 reads TGTGCCAGCAGTGCAGGTCGAAGTGGGACAGGGACTTTCTTT.

V is TRBV4-1 and J is TRBJ2-5; 8 bases fit TRBD2. CDR3 length: 17 amino acids. Germline V gene lookup returns CDR1 MGHRA and CDR2 YSYEKL. With V trimmed by 4 bases and J by 5 bases, 15 bases remained unmatched. CDR3 sequence: CASSPGESGSTLETQYF. The CDR3 nucleotides read TGCGCCAGCAGCCCCGGGGAAAGCGGGAGCACACTGGAGACCCAGTACTTC.

The chain combines TRBV10-3 with TRBJ1-1, with 8 bases aligning to TRBD1. Trimming cost V 6 bases and J 1 base; bases outside gene matches: 4. Germline CDR1 is ENHRY and CDR2 is SYGVKD. There are 14 residues in the CDR3. As DNA, the CDR3 is TGTGCCATCAGAGGACAGGGACCGAACACTGAAGCTTTCTTT. Amino acid sequence: CAIRGQGPNTEAFF.

V gene TRBV7-6 combines with J gene TRBJ2-1; 12 bases agree with TRBD2. The CDR3 sequence is 16 residues long. The junction had 2 bases not matched to a gene; V was cut back by 0 bases and J by 5 bases. CDR1 is SGHVS, CDR2 FNYEAQ, per germline. In DNA, the CDR3 is TGTGCCAGCAGCTTAGCTCTAGCGGGAGGGAACAATGAGCAGTTCTTC. Amino acid sequence: CASSLALAGGNNEQFF.

The chain employs TRBV28 and TRBJ1-2, with D possibly matching TRBD1 (5 bases). The germline V gene has CDR1 MDHEN and CDR2 SYDVKM. This CDR3 contains 14 residues. The ends were cut back, 4 bases at V and 4 bases at J, with 13 bases in the middle. CDR3 sequence (DNA): TGTGCCAGCAGTTCAGACAGCAGCTTCTATGGCTACACCTTC. Translation gives CASSSDSSFYGYTF.

This rearrangement joins TRBV19 to TRBJ1-5; the D is unclear. Trimming took off 4 bases at V and 1 base at J, with 11 bases between the two ends. Germline CDR1 reads LNHDA; CDR2 reads SQIVND (reference sequence). The CDR3 is 15 residues long. CDR3 sequence (DNA): TGTGCCAGTAGTACCCCGGGATTAAGCAATCAGCCCCAGCATTTT. It yields the protein CASSTPGLSNQPQHF.

The genes are TRBV3-1 (or the pseudogene TRBV3-2) and TRBJ2-3; TRBD2 might be the D (6 bases). This CDR3 has 17 residues. Germline V lookup: CDR1 LGHDT, CDR2 YNNKEL (reference sequence). Deletions cut 4 bases from V and 1 base from J, with 18 bases between. The CDR3 spells CASSRLSTGGGTDTQYF. The CDR3 nucleotides read TGTGCCAGCAGCCGCCTCTCGACCGGAGGGGGCACAGATACGCAGTATTTT.

The chain couples TRBV7-2 to TRBJ2-2; 10 bases are shared with TRBD1. Germline-derived CDR1 and CDR2 are SGHTA and FQGNSA. The CDR3 totals 16 residues. Germline trimming cut 5 bases from V and 4 bases from J; bases unmatched to any gene: 7. CDR3 protein: CASSHGTGVSTGELFF. CDR3 bases: TGTGCCAGCAGCCATGGGACAGGGGTTAGCACCGGGGAGCTGTTTTTT.

The table lists this clone with a few counts. The J gene is TRBJ2-1, the V gene TRBV30, with 10 bases lining up with TRBD2. The CDR3 loop spans 15 amino acids. Trimming at V came to 0 bases and at J to 6 bases, leaving 5 bases not matched to a gene. In germline, CDR1 is GTSNPN, CDR2 SVGIG (reference sequence). CDR3 nucleotides: TGTGCCTGGAGTGTACGGACTAGCGGATTCAATGAGCAGTTCTTC. This gives the protein CAWSVRTSGFNEQFF.

The CDR3 region has the DNA TGTGCCAGCTGTGCCGGGACACTTTCTAGCGGGAGTTTCTACGAGCAGTACTTC. Translation gives CASCAGTLSSGSFYEQYF. This chain uses TRBV6-1 with TRBJ2-7; 10 bases fit TRBD2. This CDR3 is 18 amino acids long. Germline V gene data show CDR1 as MNHNS and CDR2 as SASEGT. V shed 8 bases and J 3 bases; nucleotides not matched to a gene: 19.

This rearrangement joins TRBV19 to TRBJ1-6; 7 bases match TRBD1. The CDR3 covers 13 residues. The V segment lost 9 bases and the J segment 7 bases; nucleotides outside the gene matches: 6. Germline V gene lookup returns CDR1 LNHDA and CDR2 SQIVND (reference sequence). CDR3 bases: TGTGCCAGCATGGGACAGCTCAATTCACCCCTCCACTTT. Protein sequence: CASMGQLNSPLHF.

This clone was found many times. The gene calls are TRBV7-2 and TRBJ2-1, with a tentative D call TRBD2 (6 bases). The CDR3 has 15 residues. With 2 bases removed from V and 8 bases from J, the gap between germline ends came to 16 bases. Per the germline V gene, CDR1 is SGHTA and CDR2 is FQGNSA. The CDR3 DNA is TGTGCCAGCAGCTTACGGGAGACTCCCCGGCATGAGCAGTTCTTC. Residues: CASSLRETPRHEQFF. The entire variable domain, with the rest obtained from reference TRBV7-2 and TRBJ2-1, is as follows: GAGVSQSPSNKVTEKGKDVELRCDPISGHTALYWYRQSLGQGLEFLIYFQGNSAPDKSGLPSDRFSAERTGGSVSTLTIQRTQQEDSAVYLCASSLRETPRHEQFFGPGTRLTVL.